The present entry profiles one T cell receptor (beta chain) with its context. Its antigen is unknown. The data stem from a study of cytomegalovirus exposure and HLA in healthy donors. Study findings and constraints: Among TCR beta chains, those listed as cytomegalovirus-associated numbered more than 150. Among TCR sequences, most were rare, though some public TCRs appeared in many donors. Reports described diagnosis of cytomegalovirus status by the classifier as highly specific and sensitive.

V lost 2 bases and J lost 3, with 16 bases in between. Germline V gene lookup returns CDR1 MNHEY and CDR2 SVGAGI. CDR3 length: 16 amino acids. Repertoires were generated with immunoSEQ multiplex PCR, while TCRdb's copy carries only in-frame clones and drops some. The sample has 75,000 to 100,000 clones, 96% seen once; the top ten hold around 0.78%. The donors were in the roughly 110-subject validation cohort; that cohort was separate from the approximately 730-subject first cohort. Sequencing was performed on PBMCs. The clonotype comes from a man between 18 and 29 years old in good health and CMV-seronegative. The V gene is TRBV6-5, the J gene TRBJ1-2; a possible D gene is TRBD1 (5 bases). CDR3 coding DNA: TGTGCCAGCAGTTACAAATGGGCCCGGGGGGACTATGGCTACACCTTC. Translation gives CASSYKWARGDYGYTF.